Included here is one TCR beta chain sequence, with context. Assay: immunoSEQ multiplex PCR; the TCRdb copy retains only in-frame clones and omits some. The table lists roughly 440,000 clones, about 87% of them singletons. This entry comes from a study of blood T cell repertoires in COVID-19. The sequence came from a woman aged 45-65 years with COVID-19, enrolled during active disease. Sequenced input: peripheral blood.

The CDR3 DNA is TGTGCCAGCATGGAGGAAGGAGGAGAAAAACTGTTTTTT. Its protein product is CASMEEGGEKLFF. The rearrangement links TRBV12-3 or TRBV12-4 to TRBJ1-4; no reliable D call. The CDR3 is 13 residues long. Trimming took off 7 bases at V and 8 bases at J, with 14 bases between the two ends.